The 21 T cell receptor beta chains listed next were all sequenced from one sample in a study of blood T cells in healthy people across ages. The second PCR ran about 7 to 12 cycles with a sample-barcoded 5' primer and J-beta primers. Each CDR3 protein is one row after TCRdb ran MiXCR on the 5' RACE reads. The sample has approximately 1,100,000 distinct CDR3 sequences; 40% to 45% are singletons. The sample comprised blood. These receptors originate from a woman aged 60 to 75 in good health.

This clonotype was seen only a few times. The chain uses TRBV29-1 and TRBJ1-2; D is ambiguous. The germline V gene encodes CDR1 SQVTM and CDR2 ANQGSEA. Trimming removed 3 bases from V and 4 bases from J, with 6 bases in between. The CDR3 is 11 amino acids. The CDR3 loop is CSVDVVYGYTF. The CDR3 DNA reads TGCAGCGTTGATGTGGTCTATGGCTACACCTTC.

The sample holds a few counts of this clonotype. The chain combines TRBV9 with TRBJ2-1; D remains unclear. V was cut by 4 bases and J by 4 bases, with 15 bases left in between. The CDR3 contains 15 residues. CDR1 and CDR2 from the germline V gene are SGDLS and YYNGEE. In DNA form, the CDR3 reads TGTGCCAGCAGCCCAGCTGGGCAGCTGTACAATGAGCAGTTCTTC. The encoded protein is CASSPAGQLYNEQFF.

The rearrangement links TRBV2 to TRBJ1-1, with TRBD1 identical over 11 bases. J gave up 6 bases and V 4 bases, and 13 bases lay outside the gene matches. Germline CDR1 is SNHLY and CDR2 is FYNNEI. The CDR3 consists of 17 residues. The CDR3 reads CASSGDWDRGGFAEAFF. The CDR3 DNA reads TGTGCCAGCAGTGGAGACTGGGACAGGGGGGGATTCGCTGAAGCTTTCTTT.

J is TRBJ2-3 and V is TRBV20-1; the match to TRBD2 covers 8 bases. Germline CDR1 reads DFQATT; CDR2 reads SNEGSKA (reference sequence). V shed 6 bases and J 6 bases; nucleotides not matched to a gene: 2. The CDR3 has 11 residues. The CDR3 nucleotides read TGCAGTGCCCAGCGGGAGGATACGCAGTATTTT. Protein sequence: CSAQREDTQYF.

This rearrangement joins TRBV27 to TRBJ1-6, with no clear D. This CDR3 contains 14 residues. V dropped 2 bases and J dropped 10 bases, with 12 bases sitting between them. CDR1 is MNHEY, CDR2 SMNVEV, per germline (reference sequence). CDR3 protein: CASSLPGRRSPLHF. DNA for the CDR3: TGTGCCAGCAGTTTACCCGGGCGGCGATCACCCCTCCACTTT.

The chain couples TRBV3-1 to TRBJ2-1; TRBD2 aligns across 14 bases. J gave up 8 bases and V 4 bases, and 4 bases lay outside the gene matches. CDR1 and CDR2 (germline): LGHDT, YNNKEL (reference sequence). The CDR3 is made up of 15 amino acids. The CDR3, as DNA: TGTGCCAGCAGCCGGGGGACTAGCGGGAGCTATGAGCAGTTCTTC. Protein: CASSRGTSGSYEQFF.

This chain links TRBV20-1 with TRBJ2-1; TRBD2 is a possible D gene (5 bases). CDR3 length: 15 residues. The V gene's germline CDR1 is DFQATT and CDR2 SNEGSKA (reference sequence). V lost 5 bases and J 5 bases, leaving 19 bases between the germline ends. This CDR3 reads CSAAFGRVYDNEQFF. In nucleotides, the CDR3 is TGCAGTGCTGCCTTCGGGCGGGTATACGACAATGAGCAGTTCTTC.

The chain is built from TRBV24-1 and TRBJ2-3, with 12 bases identical to TRBD2. Germline CDR1 KGHDR, CDR2 SFDVKD. The CDR3 length is 18 residues. With V trimmed by 3 bases and J by 4 bases, 10 bases remained unmatched. The CDR3 here is CATSDIRRTSGTADTQYF. The CDR3 DNA is TGTGCCACCAGTGATATCAGACGGACTAGCGGGACGGCAGATACGCAGTATTTT.

This clonotype was found many times. J is TRBJ2-5 and V is TRBV29-1; 7 nucleotides match TRBD2. V dropped 3 bases and J dropped 7; count of bases not matched to a gene: 5. The CDR3 has 12 residues. Germline V lookup: CDR1 SQVTM, CDR2 ANQGSEA. CDR3: CSVESSGRTQYF. As DNA, the CDR3 is TGCAGCGTTGAGTCTAGCGGCAGGACCCAGTACTTC.

This clonotype was seen only a few times. The chain links TRBV2 to TRBJ2-7; 9 nucleotides align to TRBD1. The germline V gene encodes CDR1 SNHLY and CDR2 FYNNEI. The CDR3 has 14 amino acids. V lost 11 bases to trimming and J lost 0 bases; unmatched junction nucleotides: 8. The CDR3 here is CAPRRTGASYEQYF. CDR3 nucleotide sequence: TGTGCCCCCAGGCGGACAGGGGCCTCCTACGAGCAGTACTTC.

The V call is TRBV20-1, the J call TRBJ2-3, with TRBD2 matching 10 bases. Trimming took 2 bases from V and 4 from J; bases not matched to a gene: 6. This CDR3 has 15 amino acids. CDR1 is DFQATT, CDR2 SNEGSKA, per germline (reference sequence). CDR3 nucleotide sequence: TGCAGTGCTAGAACACTAGCGGGACAACCAGATACGCAGTATTTT. It codes for CSARTLAGQPDTQYF.

V usage is TRBV28 and J usage is TRBJ2-4; 12 bases are shared with TRBD1. There are 17 residues in the CDR3. Looked up from germline, CDR1 is MDHEN and CDR2 is SYDVKM. V shed 6 bases and J 0 bases; nucleotides not matched to a gene: 6. CDR3 protein: CASSTPGQGAAKNIQYF. The CDR3 DNA reads TGTGCCAGCAGCACTCCGGGACAGGGGGCAGCCAAAAACATTCAGTACTTC.

This clonotype was detected only a few times. For the CDR3, the DNA is TGCAGTGCTAGCCCCTCTAGCGGGAGCACAGATACGCAGTATTTT. Residues: CSASPSSGSTDTQYF. The chain has TRBV20-1 and TRBJ2-3; 8 nucleotides align to TRBD2. V dropped 3 bases and J dropped 0; count of bases not matched to a gene: 5. Germline loops: CDR1 DFQATT, CDR2 SNEGSKA (reference sequence). The CDR3 consists of 15 residues.

There are a few counts of this clonotype. V and J are TRBV21-1 and TRBJ2-1; the table calls TRBD2, which could not be checked here. TRBV21-1 is assigned pseudogene status. The CDR3 has 14 amino acids. Written as DNA, the CDR3 is TGTGCCAGCAGCTCTAGGGGAACGGCCCATGAGCAGTTCTTC. Translating gives CASSSRGTAHEQFF.

Concerning this clonotype itself: The junction departs from the called germline gene at one end, perhaps through a read error. The V and J genes are TRBV18 and TRBJ2-3; D is unresolved. CDR3 length: 15 residues. Per the germline V gene, CDR1 is KGHSH and CDR2 is LQKENI. The CDR3 DNA reads TGTGCCAGCTCACCCCGGACCCTTAGCACAGATACACAGTATTTT. Translated: CASSPRTLSTDTQYF.

V gene TRBV5-1 combines with J gene TRBJ1-4, with D perhaps matching TRBD1 (5 bases). The CDR3 spans 14 residues. V was shortened by 7 bases and J by 3 bases, with 13 bases between the two germline ends. Germline loops: CDR1 SGHRS, CDR2 YFSETQ. The CDR3 sequence is CASRPGTANEKLFF. The CDR3 nucleotides read TGCGCCAGCCGCCCAGGGACGGCTAATGAAAAACTGTTTTTT.

The chain has TRBV25-1 and TRBJ2-3, with 8 bases fitting TRBD1. From germline, CDR1 is MGHDK and CDR2 SYGVNS. The CDR3 consists of 13 residues. J gave up 4 bases and V 8 bases, and 5 bases lay outside the gene matches. The CDR3: CASGQGFPDTQYF. The CDR3 DNA follows: TGTGCCAGCGGACAGGGTTTTCCAGATACGCAGTATTTT.

The chain links TRBV6-1 to TRBJ2-1; 12 nucleotides match TRBD2. Looked up from germline, CDR1 is MNHNS and CDR2 is SASEGT. This CDR3 has 18 residues. The V segment lost 0 bases and the J segment 0 bases; nucleotides outside the gene matches: 3. CDR3 DNA sequence: TGTGCCAGCAGTGAAGCGGGACTAGCGGGTCTCTCCTACAATGAGCAGTTCTTC. Translated: CASSEAGLAGLSYNEQFF.

The chain recombines TRBV12-3 or TRBV12-4 with TRBJ2-7, with 7 nucleotides matching TRBD1. The CDR3 length is 14 residues. The V and J ends lost 3 bases and 4 bases, in that order; junction bases with no gene match: 6. CDR3 region: CASSLNRGLYEQYF. The CDR3 DNA reads TGTGCCAGCAGTTTGAACAGGGGTCTATACGAGCAGTACTTC.

The chain combines TRBV11-2 with TRBJ2-4, with TRBD1 as a possible D gene (9 bases). The J call could be wrong; TRBJ2-7 is a better fit for the DNA end. Germline lookup yields CDR1 SGHAT and CDR2 FQNNGV. The CDR3 spans 20 residues. This CDR3 is CASSYRSGTGRPGGPYEQYF. DNA of the CDR3: TGTGCCAGCAGCTATCGATCCGGGACAGGGCGTCCGGGAGGGCCCTACGAGCAGTACTTC.

As to this clonotype: Possible read error: a much larger clone is one base away. This chain uses TRBV7-9 with TRBJ2-1; 8 bases are a match to TRBD2. The DNA end is more similar to TRBJ2-7, so the J call may be wrong. The CDR3 spans 16 residues. Germline CDR1 and CDR2: SEHNR and FQNEAQ (reference sequence). The CDR3 is CASSDTSGYSYNEQYF. The CDR3 nucleotides are TGTGCCAGCAGCGACACTAGCGGCTACTCCTACAATGAGCAGTACTTC.